A single sample gave rise to the 20 T cell receptor beta chains below, sequenced in a study of blood T cell repertoires in COVID-19. Data came from immunoSEQ multiplex PCR; TCRdb stores just in-frame clones and leaves some out. The table includes 150,000 to 200,000 clones, around three quarters detected once. Sequenced input: PBMCs or T cells enriched from blood (not recorded which). These receptors all stem from a woman aged 50 to 60 with acute COVID-19.

The J gene is TRBJ1-6, the V gene TRBV7-2, with D tentatively TRBD1 (5 bases). Germline CDR1 SGHTA, CDR2 FQGNSA. V gave up 2 bases and J gave up 7 bases, with 24 bases separating them. The CDR3 sequence is 19 residues long. CDR3 DNA: TGTGCCAGCAGCTTACCGTGGGAACAGGCTTTATTCATAAATTCACCCCTCCACTTT. Protein sequence: CASSLPWEQALFINSPLHF.

This clone was recorded a few times. The chain carries TRBV19 and TRBJ1-2; D not resolved. The germline V gene encodes CDR1 LNHDA and CDR2 SQIVND (reference sequence). This CDR3 spans 16 amino acids. Trimming took off 5 bases at V and 8 bases at J, with 24 bases between the two ends. The CDR3 coding sequence is TGTGCCAGTAGTTCCTTTGGAGGGCCGTCAGTGAAGGGCTACACCTTC. This sequence encodes CASSSFGGPSVKGYTF.

This chain connects TRBV7-9 to TRBJ1-1; 9 bases agree with TRBD1. Germline V gene lookup returns CDR1 SEHNR and CDR2 FQNEAQ (reference sequence). The V segment lost 5 bases and the J segment 6 bases; nucleotides outside the gene matches: 13. The CDR3 runs 16 residues. CDR3 DNA sequence: TGTGCCAGCAGCCTGGACCTAGGACAGGGGATGCCTGAAGCTTTCTTT. It encodes CASSLDLGQGMPEAFF.

The chain uses TRBV18 and TRBJ1-1; TRBD1 matches at 9 bases. This CDR3 has 17 amino acids. Germline V gene lookup returns CDR1 KGHSH and CDR2 LQKENI. Trimming at V came to 3 bases and at J to 5 bases, leaving 13 bases not matched to a gene. In DNA, the CDR3 is TGTGCCAGCTCACCGGGGACAGGGACGGTCGTGGGGACTGAAGCTTTCTTT. Protein product: CASSPGTGTVVGTEAFF.

The chain combines TRBV30 with TRBJ1-5, with 8 bases lining up with TRBD1. The ends lost 5 bases at V and 4 bases at J; junction bases unmatched: 10. Germline V lookup: CDR1 GTSNPN, CDR2 SVGIG (reference sequence). The CDR3 consists of 15 residues. Here the CDR3 DNA reads TGTGCCTGGTCACCAGGGGGCGCGACGAATCAGCCCCAGCATTTT. As protein: CAWSPGGATNQPQHF.

The chain is built from TRBV3-1 (or the pseudogene TRBV3-2) and TRBJ1-1; D is possibly TRBD1 (5 bases). The CDR3 totals 15 residues. Germline loops: CDR1 LGHDT, CDR2 YNNKEL (reference sequence). Trimming removed 4 bases from V and 2 bases from J, with 14 bases in between. As DNA, the CDR3 is TGTGCCAGCAGCCCCCTGACAGTAAGAAACACTGAAGCTTTCTTT. Translating gives CASSPLTVRNTEAFF.

Here the CDR3 reads CASSFRRENYGYTF. The CDR3 region has the DNA TGTGCCAGCAGTTTCCGCAGGGAAAACTATGGCTACACCTTC. The chain uses TRBV27 and TRBJ1-2; possibly TRBD1 for D (5 bases). CDR1 and CDR2 (germline): MNHEY, SMNVEV (reference sequence). The V and J ends lost 3 bases and 2 bases respectively, with 10 bases between them. The CDR3 has 14 residues.

This clone appeared a single time. CDR3 nucleotide sequence: TGTGCCAGTAGTATAGGACGTGACAGGGGGCCGAGCAATCAGCCCCAGCATTTT. It translates to CASSIGRDRGPSNQPQHF. The rearrangement uses TRBV19 and TRBJ1-5, with 10 positions matching TRBD1. This CDR3 comprises 18 residues. Trimming took 1 base from V and 1 from J; bases not matched to a gene: 7. From germline, CDR1 is LNHDA and CDR2 SQIVND (reference sequence).

This clone has only one observation. The gene calls are TRBV25-1 and TRBJ1-1, with a tentative D call TRBD1 (6 bases). The V and J ends lost 3 bases and 1 base respectively, with 12 bases between them. Germline-derived CDR1 and CDR2 are MGHDK and SYGVNS. There are 15 residues in the CDR3. The CDR3 is CASSEPTGSNTEAFF. The DNA of the CDR3 is TGTGCCAGCAGTGAGCCGACAGGATCGAACACTGAAGCTTTCTTT.

This sequence joins TRBV7-9 and TRBJ2-5; D might be TRBD1 (6 bases). The V end lost 1 base, the J end lost 10 bases, and 13 bases lay between the germline ends. This CDR3 contains 13 residues. The germline V gene encodes CDR1 SEHNR and CDR2 FQNEAQ (reference sequence). The CDR3 DNA reads as TGTGCCAGCAGCTTAGGGGGGCCCGGGAACCAGTACTTC. Protein product: CASSLGGPGNQYF.

The chain carries TRBV5-8 and TRBJ1-5; TRBD1 might be the D (6 bases). V lost 4 bases, J lost 11 bases, and 25 bases lay in between. Germline-derived CDR1 and CDR2 are SGHTS and YDEGEE. CDR3 length: 16 residues. In DNA, the CDR3 is TGTGCCAGCAGCCCGGGGGGCGGACAGTCTCCAGGGTCCCAGCATTTT. Its protein is CASSPGGGQSPGSQHF.

The rearrangement links TRBV7-9 to TRBJ2-7; D not certain. V gave up 1 base and J gave up 6 bases, with 19 bases separating them. CDR1 is SEHNR, CDR2 FQNEAQ, per germline (reference sequence). The CDR3 runs 16 residues. CDR3 sequence reads: CASSLEGGPPRPEQYV. The CDR3 nucleotides are TGTGCCAGCAGCTTAGAAGGCGGTCCTCCCCGTCCCGAGCAGTACGTC.

This chain joins TRBV16 and TRBJ1-6, with a tentative D call TRBD1 (5 bases). Trimming took 1 base from V and 1 from J, leaving 8 bases between them. This CDR3 region has 16 residues. Germline V lookup: CDR1 KGHSY, CDR2 FQNENV. CDR3 sequence (DNA): TGTGCCAGCAGCCAATACCCAGGGTCCTATAATTCACCCCTCCACTTT. This encodes CASSQYPGSYNSPLHF.

CDR3 residues: CASSRKSRGSSYNEQFF. The CDR3 DNA sequence: TGTGCCAGCAGCCGGAAGTCCCGGGGGAGCTCCTACAATGAGCAGTTCTTC. The chain couples TRBV3-1 (or the pseudogene TRBV3-2) to TRBJ2-1; D may be TRBD2 (6 bases). CDR3 length: 17 residues. CDR1 is LGHDT and CDR2 is YNNKEL in the germline V gene (reference sequence). The V and J ends lost 4 bases and 0 bases respectively, with 16 bases between them.

This chain joins TRBV7-2 and TRBJ1-5; no definite D call. V lost 4 bases and J 0 bases, leaving 16 bases between the germline ends. The CDR3 has 17 residues. Germline V gene sequence: CDR1 SGHTA, CDR2 FQGNSA. The CDR3 loop is CASSSRGEPGSNQPQHF. The CDR3 DNA is TGTGCCAGCAGCTCCCGAGGCGAACCGGGTAGCAATCAGCCCCAGCATTTT.

Regarding this clone: The same CDR3 arises from other DNA sequences in this sample as well. The chain combines TRBV29-1 with TRBJ1-2; 7 nucleotides agree with TRBD1. The CDR3 loop spans 11 amino acids. Germline trimming cut 4 bases from V and 4 bases from J; bases unmatched to any gene: 0. Germline V gene sequence: CDR1 SQVTM, CDR2 ANQGSEA. This chain's CDR3 is CSVGDSYGYTF. The CDR3 DNA is TGCAGCGTTGGGGACAGCTATGGCTACACCTTC.

The rearrangement links TRBV3-1 (or the pseudogene TRBV3-2) to TRBJ1-2, with TRBD1 as a possible D gene (6 bases). V lost 1 base, J lost 3 bases, and 12 bases lay in between. There are 15 residues in the CDR3. The germline CDR1 and CDR2 sequences are LGHDT and YNNKEL (reference sequence). The CDR3 bases are TGTGCCAGCAGCCAAGGTAACCAGGGGTACTATGGCTACACCTTC. Its protein is CASSQGNQGYYGYTF.

This clone is a singleton in its sample. This sequence joins TRBV19 and TRBJ1-6; 10 bases match TRBD1. This CDR3 spans 15 amino acids. Trimming at V came to 6 bases and at J to 9 bases, leaving 8 bases not matched to a gene. Germline CDR1 LNHDA, CDR2 SQIVND (reference sequence). CDR3 in amino acids: CASRTGQGNISPLHF. CDR3 in DNA: TGTGCCAGTAGGACGGGACAGGGGAACATTTCACCCCTCCACTTT.

V usage is TRBV28 and J usage is TRBJ1-2; D is unclear. V shed 6 bases and J shed 4 bases, with 15 bases lying between them. Germline CDR1 MDHEN, CDR2 SYDVKM. The CDR3 has 14 residues. The CDR3: CASSTGELPYGYTF. The CDR3 coding sequence is TGTGCCAGCAGCACCGGGGAACTCCCCTATGGCTACACCTTC.

This sequence joins TRBV6-6 and TRBJ2-1; D is possibly TRBD2 (5 bases). CDR1 is MNHNY, CDR2 SVGAGI, per germline (reference sequence). Trimming removed 5 bases at V and 1 base at J, with 18 bases between. The length of the CDR3 is 17 residues. CDR3 nucleotides: TGTGCCAGCAGTCGGAAGGACGCGCGGGTATCCTACAATGAGCAGTTCTTC. It specifies CASSRKDARVSYNEQFF.